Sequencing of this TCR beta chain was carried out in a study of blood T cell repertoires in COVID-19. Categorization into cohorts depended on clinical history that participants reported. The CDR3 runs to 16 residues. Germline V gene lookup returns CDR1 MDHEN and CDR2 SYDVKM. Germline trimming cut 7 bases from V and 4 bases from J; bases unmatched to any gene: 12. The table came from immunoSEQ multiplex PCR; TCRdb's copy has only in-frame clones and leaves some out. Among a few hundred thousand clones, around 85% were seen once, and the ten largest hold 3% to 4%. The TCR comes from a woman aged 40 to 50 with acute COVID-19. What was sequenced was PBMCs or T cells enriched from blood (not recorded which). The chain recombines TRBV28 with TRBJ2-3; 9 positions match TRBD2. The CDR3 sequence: CASTFRAGGRPDTQYF. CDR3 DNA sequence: TGTGCCAGCACCTTTCGGGCGGGAGGGCGGCCAGATACGCAGTATTTT.